What follows is one T cell receptor (beta chain) and its context. Its antigen remains unidentified. These data are taken from a study of radiation and T cells in renal cell carcinoma. Documented time point: blood 2 weeks post-SBRT. Treatment here: 15 Gy SBRT to primary tumor, nephrectomy 4 weeks later. In germline, CDR1 is SGDLS, CDR2 YYNGEE. Trimming cost V 4 bases and J 1 base, with 17 bases left between them. This CDR3 has 16 amino acids. Study-wide findings and caveats: No pretreatment tumor biopsies were available for baseline clonotypes.

Assay: immunoSEQ multiplex PCR; the TCRdb copy retains only in-frame clones and omits some. The sample records some 130,000 clones, 75% to 90% being singletons. This clonotype was sampled from a woman aged 55-69 years with renal cell carcinoma. The chain employs TRBV9 and TRBJ1-1, with D possibly TRBD1 on 6 matching bases. The material sequenced was blood, taken from a patient whose treatment included radiotherapy and nephrectomy. CDR3 in DNA: TGTGCCAGCAGCCTAACCGGGGGCGGTAGGAACACTGAAGCTTTCTTT. Translated: CASSLTGGGRNTEAFF.